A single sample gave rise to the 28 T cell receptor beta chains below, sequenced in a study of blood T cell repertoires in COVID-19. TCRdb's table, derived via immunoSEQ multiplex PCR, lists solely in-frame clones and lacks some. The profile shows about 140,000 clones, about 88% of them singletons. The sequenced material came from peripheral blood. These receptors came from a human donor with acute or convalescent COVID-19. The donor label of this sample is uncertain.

The CDR3 DNA follows: TGCGCCAGCAGCTTGGGGCGACAGGGGAGGAACACAGATACGCAGTATTTT. Encoded protein: CASSLGRQGRNTDTQYF. The chain recombines TRBV5-1 with TRBJ2-3; 8 bases match TRBD1. The germline gives CDR1 SGHRS, CDR2 YFSETQ. CDR3 size: 17 residues. J gave up 2 bases and V 0 bases, and 8 bases lay outside the gene matches.

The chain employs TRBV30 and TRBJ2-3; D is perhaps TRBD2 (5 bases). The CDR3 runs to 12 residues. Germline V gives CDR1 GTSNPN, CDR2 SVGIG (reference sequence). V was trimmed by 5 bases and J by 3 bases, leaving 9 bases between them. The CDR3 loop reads CAWGGATDTQYF. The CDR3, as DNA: TGTGCCTGGGGAGGAGCGACAGATACGCAGTATTTT.

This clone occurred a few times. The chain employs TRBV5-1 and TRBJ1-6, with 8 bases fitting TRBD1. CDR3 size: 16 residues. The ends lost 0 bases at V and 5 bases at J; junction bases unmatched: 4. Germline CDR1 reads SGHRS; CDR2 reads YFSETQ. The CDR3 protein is CASSLAGTGDNSPLHF. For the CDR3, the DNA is TGCGCCAGCAGCTTGGCCGGGACAGGAGATAATTCACCCCTCCACTTT.

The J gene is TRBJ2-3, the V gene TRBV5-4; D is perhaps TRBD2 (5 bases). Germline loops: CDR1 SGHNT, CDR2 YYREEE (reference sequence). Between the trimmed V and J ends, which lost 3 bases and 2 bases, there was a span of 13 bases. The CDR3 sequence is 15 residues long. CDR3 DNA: TGTGCCAGCAGCTCTGGAGGATCGACCACAGATACGCAGTATTTT. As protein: CASSSGGSTTDTQYF. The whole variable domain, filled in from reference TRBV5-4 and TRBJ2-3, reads ETGVTQSPTHLIKTRGQQVTLRCSSQSGHNTVSWYQQALGQGPQFIFQYYREEENGRGNFPPRFSGLQFPNYSSELNVNALELDDSALYLCASSSGGSTTDTQYFGPGTRLTVL.

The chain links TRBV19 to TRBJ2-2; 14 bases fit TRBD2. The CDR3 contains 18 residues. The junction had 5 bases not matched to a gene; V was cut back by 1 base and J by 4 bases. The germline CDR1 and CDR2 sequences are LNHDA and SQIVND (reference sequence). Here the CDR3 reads CASSIGLAGGPGTGELFF. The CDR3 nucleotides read TGTGCCAGTAGTATAGGACTAGCGGGAGGGCCGGGCACCGGGGAGCTGTTTTTT.

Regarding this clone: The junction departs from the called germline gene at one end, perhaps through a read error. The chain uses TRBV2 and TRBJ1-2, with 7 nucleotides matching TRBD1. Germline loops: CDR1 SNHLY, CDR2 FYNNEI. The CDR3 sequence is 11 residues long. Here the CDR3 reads CASSHETGPGF. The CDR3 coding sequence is TGTGCCAGCAGCCACGAGACAGGGCCCGGCTTC. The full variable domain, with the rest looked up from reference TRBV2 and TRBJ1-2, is EPEVTQTPSHQVTQMGQEVILRCVPISNHLYFYWYRQILGQKVEFLVSFYNNEISEKSEIFDDQFSVERPDGSNFTLKIRSTKLEDSAMYFCASSHETGPGFGSGTRLTVV.

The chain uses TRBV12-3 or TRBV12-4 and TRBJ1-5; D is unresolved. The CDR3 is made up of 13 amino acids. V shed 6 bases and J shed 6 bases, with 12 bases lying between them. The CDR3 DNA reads TGTGCCAGCAGCGGGATAGGTGCTCAGCCCCAGCATTTT. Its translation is CASSGIGAQPQHF.

The CDR3 DNA sequence: TGTGCCAGCAGCCAAGGGGACAAGAACTTCTTT. It is translated as CASSQGDKNFF. The chain couples TRBV3-1 (or the pseudogene TRBV3-2) to TRBJ1-1; D possibly corresponds to TRBD1 (6 bases). Trimming cost V 1 base and J 14 bases, with 11 bases left between them. The CDR3 sequence is 11 residues long. The V gene's germline CDR1 is LGHDT and CDR2 YNNKEL (reference sequence).

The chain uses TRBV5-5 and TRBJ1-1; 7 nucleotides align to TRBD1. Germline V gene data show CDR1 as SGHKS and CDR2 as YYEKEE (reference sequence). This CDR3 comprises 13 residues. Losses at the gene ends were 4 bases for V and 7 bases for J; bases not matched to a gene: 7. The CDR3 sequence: CASSMRQGGEAFF. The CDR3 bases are TGTGCCAGCAGCATGCGACAGGGTGGTGAAGCTTTCTTT.

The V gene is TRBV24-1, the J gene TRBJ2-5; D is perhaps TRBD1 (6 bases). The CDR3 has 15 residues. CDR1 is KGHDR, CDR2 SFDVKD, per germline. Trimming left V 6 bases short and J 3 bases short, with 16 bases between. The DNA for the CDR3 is TGTGCCACCAGTCCCGGGACAAGGGGTAAAGAGACCCAGTACTTC. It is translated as CATSPGTRGKETQYF.

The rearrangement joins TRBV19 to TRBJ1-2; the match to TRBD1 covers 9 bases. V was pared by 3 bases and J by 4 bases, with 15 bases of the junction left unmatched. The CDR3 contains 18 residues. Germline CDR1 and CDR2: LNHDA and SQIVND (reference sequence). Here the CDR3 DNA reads TGTGCCAGTAGTATTGGGGCCGTGGGACAGGGTAGCAGCTATGGCTACACCTTC. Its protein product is CASSIGAVGQGSSYGYTF.

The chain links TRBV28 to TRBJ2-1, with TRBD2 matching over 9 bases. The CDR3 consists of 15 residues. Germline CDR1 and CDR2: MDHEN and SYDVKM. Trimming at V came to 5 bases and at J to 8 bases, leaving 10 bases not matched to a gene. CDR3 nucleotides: TGTGCCAGCAGTAGTTCCGGGACTAGCATCTATGAGCAGTTCTTC. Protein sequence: CASSSSGTSIYEQFF.

The CDR3, as DNA: TGTGCCAGTAGTATCGGGGGACTTGGCCAAGAGACCCAGTACTTC. Protein product: CASSIGGLGQETQYF. The chain is built from TRBV19 and TRBJ2-5, with D possibly being TRBD2 (6 bases). Trimming left V 3 bases short and J 1 base short, with 12 bases between. CDR1 and CDR2 (germline): LNHDA, SQIVND (reference sequence). The CDR3 totals 15 residues. Combining the CDR3 with reference TRBV19 and TRBJ2-5 gives the whole variable domain DGGITQSPKYLFRKEGQNVTLSCEQNLNHDAMYWYRQDPGQGLRLIYYSQIVNDFQKGDIAEGYSVSREKKESFPLTVTSAQKNPTAFYLCASSIGGLGQETQYFGPGTRLLVL.

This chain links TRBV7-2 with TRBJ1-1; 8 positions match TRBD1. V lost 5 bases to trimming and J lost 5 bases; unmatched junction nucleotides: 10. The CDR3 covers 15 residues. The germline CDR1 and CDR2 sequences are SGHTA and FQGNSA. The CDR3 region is CASSREINRGTEAFF. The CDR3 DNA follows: TGTGCCAGCAGCCGCGAAATAAACAGGGGGACTGAAGCTTTCTTT.

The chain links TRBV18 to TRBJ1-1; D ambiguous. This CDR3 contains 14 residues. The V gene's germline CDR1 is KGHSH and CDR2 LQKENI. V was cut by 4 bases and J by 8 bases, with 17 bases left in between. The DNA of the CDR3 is TGTGCCAGCTCACAGGCCGAACTCCGGGTCGAAGCTTTCTTT. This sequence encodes CASSQAELRVEAFF.

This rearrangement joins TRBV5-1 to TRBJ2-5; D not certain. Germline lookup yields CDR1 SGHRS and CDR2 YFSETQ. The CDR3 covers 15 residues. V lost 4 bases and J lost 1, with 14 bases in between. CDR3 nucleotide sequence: TGCGCCAGCAGCGCCAACTCCGGGTCCCAAGAGACCCAGTACTTC. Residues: CASSANSGSQETQYF. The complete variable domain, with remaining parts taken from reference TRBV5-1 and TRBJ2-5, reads KAGVTQTPRYLIKTRGQQVTLSCSPISGHRSVSWYQQTPGQGLQFLFEYFSETQRNKGNFPGRFSGRQFSNSRSEMNVSTLELGDSALYLCASSANSGSQETQYFGPGTRLLVL.

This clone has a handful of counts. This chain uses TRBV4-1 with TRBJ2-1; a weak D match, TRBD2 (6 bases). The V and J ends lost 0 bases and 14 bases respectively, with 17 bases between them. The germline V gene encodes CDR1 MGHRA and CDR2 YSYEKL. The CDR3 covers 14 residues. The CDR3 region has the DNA TGCGCCAGCAGCCAAGAACAGGTCCTAGGAGGGGAGTTCTTC. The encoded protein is CASSQEQVLGGEFF.

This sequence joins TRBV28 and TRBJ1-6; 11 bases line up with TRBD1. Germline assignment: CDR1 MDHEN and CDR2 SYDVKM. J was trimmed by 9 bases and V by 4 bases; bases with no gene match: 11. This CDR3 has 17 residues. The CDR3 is CASSSSGQGAGSSPLHF. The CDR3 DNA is TGTGCCAGCAGTTCTTCAGGACAGGGGGCGGGATCTTCACCCCTCCACTTT.

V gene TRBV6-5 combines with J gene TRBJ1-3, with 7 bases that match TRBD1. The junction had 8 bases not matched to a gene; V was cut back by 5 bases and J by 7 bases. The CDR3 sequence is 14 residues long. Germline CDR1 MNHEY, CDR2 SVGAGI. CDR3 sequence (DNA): TGTGCCAGCAGTCCTCAGACAGGGACGAACACCATATATTTT. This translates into CASSPQTGTNTIYF.

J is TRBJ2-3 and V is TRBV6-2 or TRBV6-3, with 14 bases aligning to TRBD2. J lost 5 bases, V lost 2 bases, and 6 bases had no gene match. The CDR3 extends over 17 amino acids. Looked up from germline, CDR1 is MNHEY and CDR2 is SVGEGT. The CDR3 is CASSYPGLAGVEDTQYF. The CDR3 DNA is TGTGCCAGCAGTTACCCGGGACTAGCGGGAGTTGAAGATACGCAGTATTTT.

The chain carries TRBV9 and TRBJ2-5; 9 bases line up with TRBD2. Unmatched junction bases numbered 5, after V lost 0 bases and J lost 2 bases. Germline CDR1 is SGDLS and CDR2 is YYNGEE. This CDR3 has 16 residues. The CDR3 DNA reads TGTGCCAGCAGCGTAGATCCTAGCGGGGCGCAAGAGACCCAGTACTTC. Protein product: CASSVDPSGAQETQYF. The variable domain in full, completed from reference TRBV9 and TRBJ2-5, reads DSGVTQTPKHLITATGQRVTLRCSPRSGDLSVYWYQQSLDQGLQFLIQYYNGEERAKGNILERFSAQQFPDLHSELNLSSLELGDSALYFCASSVDPSGAQETQYFGPGTRLLVL.

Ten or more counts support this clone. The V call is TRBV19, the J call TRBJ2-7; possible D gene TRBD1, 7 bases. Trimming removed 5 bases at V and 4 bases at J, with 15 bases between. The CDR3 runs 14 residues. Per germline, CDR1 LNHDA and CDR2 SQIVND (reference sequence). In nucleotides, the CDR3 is TGTGCCAGTAGTTGGCGGGACAGAGATTACGAGCAGTACTTC. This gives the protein CASSWRDRDYEQYF.

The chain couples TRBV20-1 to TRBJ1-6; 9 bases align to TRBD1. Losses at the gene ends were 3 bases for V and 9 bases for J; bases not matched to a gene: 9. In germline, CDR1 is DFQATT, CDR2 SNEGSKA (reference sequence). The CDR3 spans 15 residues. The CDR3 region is CSASLGQGVGSPLHF. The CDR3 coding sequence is TGCAGTGCTAGTTTGGGACAGGGAGTTGGTTCACCCCTCCACTTT.

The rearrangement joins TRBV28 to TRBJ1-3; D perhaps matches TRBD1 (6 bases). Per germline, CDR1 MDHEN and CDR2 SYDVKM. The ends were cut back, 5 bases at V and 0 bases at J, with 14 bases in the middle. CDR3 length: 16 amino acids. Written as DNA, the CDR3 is TGTGCCAGCAGTATAACCGACAGGTACTCTGGAAACACCATATATTTT. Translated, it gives CASSITDRYSGNTIYF. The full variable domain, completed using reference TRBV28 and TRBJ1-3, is DVKVTQSSRYLVKRTGEKVFLECVQDMDHENMFWYRQDPGLGLRLIYFSYDVKMKEKGDIPEGYSVSREKKERFSLILESASTNQTSMYLCASSITDRYSGNTIYFGEGSWLTVV.

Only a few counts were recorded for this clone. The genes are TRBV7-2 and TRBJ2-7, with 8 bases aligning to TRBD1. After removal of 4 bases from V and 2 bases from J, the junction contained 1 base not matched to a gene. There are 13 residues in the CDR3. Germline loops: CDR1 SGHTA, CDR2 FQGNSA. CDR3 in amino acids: CASSSTGAYEQYF. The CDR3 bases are TGTGCCAGCAGCTCGACAGGGGCCTACGAGCAGTACTTC.

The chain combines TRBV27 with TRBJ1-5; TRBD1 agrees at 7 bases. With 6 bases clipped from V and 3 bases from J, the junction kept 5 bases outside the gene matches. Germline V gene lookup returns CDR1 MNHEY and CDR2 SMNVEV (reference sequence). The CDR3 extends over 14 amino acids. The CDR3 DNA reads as TGTGCCAGCAGCCTACAGGGGTACAATCAGCCCCAGCATTTT. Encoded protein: CASSLQGYNQPQHF.

As DNA, the CDR3 is TGCGCCAGCAGCCAAGACTCGGGGCCTCGGGCGGGGGATGTGTATACGCAGTATTTT. Protein: CASSQDSGPRAGDVYTQYF. This chain connects TRBV4-3 to TRBJ2-3, with 7 bases fitting TRBD2. CDR3 size: 19 residues. Germline V gives CDR1 LGHNA, CDR2 YSLEER. J lost 7 bases, V lost 0 bases, and 19 bases had no gene match.

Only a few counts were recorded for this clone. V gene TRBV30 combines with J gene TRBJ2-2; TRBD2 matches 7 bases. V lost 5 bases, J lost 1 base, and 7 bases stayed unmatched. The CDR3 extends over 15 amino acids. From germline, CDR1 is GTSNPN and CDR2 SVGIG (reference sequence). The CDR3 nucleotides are TGTGCCTGGGAGGTGGGCGGGAGGAACACCGGGGAGCTGTTTTTT. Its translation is CAWEVGGRNTGELFF.